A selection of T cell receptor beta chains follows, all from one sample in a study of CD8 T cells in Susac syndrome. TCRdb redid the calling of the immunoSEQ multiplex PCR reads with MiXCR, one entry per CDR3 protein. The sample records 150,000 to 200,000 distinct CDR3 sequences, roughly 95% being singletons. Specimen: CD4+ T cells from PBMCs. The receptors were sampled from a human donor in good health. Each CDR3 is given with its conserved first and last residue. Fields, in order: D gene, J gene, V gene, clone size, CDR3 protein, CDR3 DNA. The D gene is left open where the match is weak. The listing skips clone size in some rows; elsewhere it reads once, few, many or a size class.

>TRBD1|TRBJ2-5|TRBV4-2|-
CASSQAYTGGMQETQYF
TGTGCCAGCAGCCAGGCGTACACAGGGGGTATGCAAGAGACCCAGTACTTC
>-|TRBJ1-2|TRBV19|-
CASRFGVNYGYTF
TGTGCCAGCCGGTTTGGGGTAAACTATGGCTACACCTTC
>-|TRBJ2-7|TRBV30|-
CAWNRDLYEQYF
TGTGCCTGGAACCGGGACCTCTACGAGCAGTACTTC
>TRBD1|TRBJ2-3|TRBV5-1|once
CASSRTGDTDTQYF
TGCGCCAGCAGCAGGACAGGGGACACAGATACGCAGTATTTT
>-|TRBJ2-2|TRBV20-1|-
CSARDPRATGELFF
TGCAGTGCTAGAGATCCCAGGGCCACCGGGGAGCTGTTTTTT
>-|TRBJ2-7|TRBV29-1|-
CSGSTGRPYEQYF
TGCAGCGGGAGTACAGGGCGGCCATACGAGCAGTACTTC
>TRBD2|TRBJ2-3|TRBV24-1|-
CATSDIAGGSTDTQYF
TGTGCCACCAGTGATATAGCGGGGGGCAGCACAGATACGCAGTATTTT
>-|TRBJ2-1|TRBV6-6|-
CASSYQAYNEQFF
TGTGCCAGCAGTTACCAGGCTTACAATGAGCAGTTCTTC
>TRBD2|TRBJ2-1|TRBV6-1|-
CASVRGTSGGEEQFF
TGTGCCAGCGTCCGCGGGACTAGCGGGGGTGAGGAGCAGTTCTTC
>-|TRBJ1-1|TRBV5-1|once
CASSPGTWGTEAFF
TGCGCCAGCAGCCCTGGCACGTGGGGCACTGAAGCTTTCTTT
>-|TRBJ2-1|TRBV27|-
CASSWGGASNEQFF
TGTGCCAGCAGTTGGGGGGGGGCGTCCAATGAGCAGTTCTTC
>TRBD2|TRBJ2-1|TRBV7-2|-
CASSYSGGSYNEQFF
TGTGCCAGCAGCTATAGCGGGGGGTCCTACAATGAGCAGTTCTTC
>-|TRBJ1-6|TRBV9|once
CASSVKIDNSPLHF
TGTGCCAGCAGCGTTAAAATTGATAATTCACCCCTCCACTTT
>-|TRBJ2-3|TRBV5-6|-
CASSLAEKHTQYF
TGTGCCAGCAGCTTGGCCGAGAAGCATACGCAGTATTTT
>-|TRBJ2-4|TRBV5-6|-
CASSLGRNIQYF
TGTGCCAGCAGCTTGGGCAGAAACATTCAGTACTTC
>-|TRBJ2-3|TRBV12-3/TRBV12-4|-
CASSFRAPNTQYF
TGTGCCAGCAGTTTTCGCGCCCCTAATACGCAGTATTTT
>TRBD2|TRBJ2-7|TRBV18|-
CASSRGLAGHSYEQYF
TGTGCCAGCTCACGGGGACTAGCGGGGCACTCCTACGAGCAGTACTTC
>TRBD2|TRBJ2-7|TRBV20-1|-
CSARDRRVAGTYEQYF
TGCAGTGCTAGAGATCGAAGGGTAGCGGGTACTTACGAGCAGTACTTC
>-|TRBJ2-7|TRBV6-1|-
CASSELSYEQYF
TGTGCCAGCAGTGAACTGTCCTACGAGCAGTACTTC
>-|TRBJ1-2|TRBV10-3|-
CAIREFYGYTF
TGTGCCATCAGGGAGTTCTATGGCTACACCTTC
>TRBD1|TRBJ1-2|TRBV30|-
CAWSVQGAGGYTF
TGTGCCTGGAGTGTACAGGGGGCTGGTGGCTACACCTTC
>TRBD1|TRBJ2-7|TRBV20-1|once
CSAHRDRVSEQYF
TGCAGTGCTCACCGGGACAGGGTCTCCGAGCAGTACTTC
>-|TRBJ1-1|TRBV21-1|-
CASSKTLSEAFF
TGTGCCAGCAGCAAGACGCTCTCTGAAGCTTTCTTT
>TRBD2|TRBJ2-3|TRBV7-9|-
CASREAGRSTDTQYF
TGTGCCAGCAGAGAAGCGGGACGGAGCACAGATACGCAGTATTTT
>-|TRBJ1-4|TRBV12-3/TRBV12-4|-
CASSLGAFGNEKLFF
TGTGCCAGCAGTTTAGGCGCTTTCGGTAATGAAAAACTGTTTTTT
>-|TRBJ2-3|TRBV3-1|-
CASSQVDRGLFTDTQYF
TGTGCCAGCAGCCAAGTCGACCGGGGACTCTTCACAGATACGCAGTATTTT
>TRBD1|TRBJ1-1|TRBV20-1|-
CSAGDSEAFF
TGCAGTGCGGGGGACAGTGAAGCTTTCTTT
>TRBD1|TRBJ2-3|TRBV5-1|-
CASSPGTDTDTQYF
TGCGCCAGCAGCCCCGGGACAGACACAGATACGCAGTATTTT
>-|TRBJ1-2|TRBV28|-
CASNPGQYYGYTF
TGTGCCAGCAATCCTGGGCAGTACTATGGCTACACCTTC
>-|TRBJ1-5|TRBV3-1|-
CASSQAHRGQPQHF
TGTGCCAGCAGCCAAGCCCATCGAGGTCAGCCCCAGCATTTT
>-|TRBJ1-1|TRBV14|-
CASSQYGNTEAFF
TGTGCCAGCAGCCAATATGGGAACACTGAAGCTTTCTTT
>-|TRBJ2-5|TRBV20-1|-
CSAVDTPGGTQYF
TGCAGTGCTGTGGACACCCCCGGCGGGACCCAGTACTTC
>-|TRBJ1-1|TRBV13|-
CASSSSHQGRDTEAFF
TGTGCCAGCAGCTCGTCACACCAGGGACGGGACACTGAAGCTTTCTTT
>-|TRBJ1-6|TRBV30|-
CAWSVGQPNSPLHF
TGTGCCTGGAGTGTCGGCCAGCCTAATTCACCCCTCCACTTT
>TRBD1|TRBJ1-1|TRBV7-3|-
CASSFYEGAPAFF
TGTGCCAGCAGCTTTTACGAGGGGGCGCCTGCTTTCTTT
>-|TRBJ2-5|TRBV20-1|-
CSASGVNQETQYF
TGCAGTGCTAGCGGGGTGAACCAAGAGACCCAGTACTTC
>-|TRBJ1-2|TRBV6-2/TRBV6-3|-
CASRIALGGYTF
TGTGCCAGCAGAATAGCCCTCGGGGGCTACACCTTC
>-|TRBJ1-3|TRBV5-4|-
CASSLASGRVSGNTIYF
TGTGCCAGCAGCTTGGCTTCGGGCAGGGTCTCTGGAAACACCATATATTTT
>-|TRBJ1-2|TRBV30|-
CAWTGGGVGGYTF
TGTGCCTGGACCGGCGGGGGCGTAGGTGGCTACACCTTC
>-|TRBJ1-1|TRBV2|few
CASSEQGNTEAFF
TGTGCCAGCAGTGAACAGGGGAACACTGAAGCTTTCTTT
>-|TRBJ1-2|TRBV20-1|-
CSAGDPGQGNYGYTF
TGCAGTGCTGGTGATCCGGGGCAGGGGAACTATGGCTACACCTTC
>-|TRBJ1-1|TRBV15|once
CATSPPIRTVTAEAFF
TGTGCCACCAGCCCCCCTATAAGGACAGTTACCGCTGAAGCTTTCTTT
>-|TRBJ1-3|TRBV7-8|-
CASSLGGPSGNTIYF
TGTGCCAGCAGCTTGGGGGGCCCCTCTGGAAACACCATATATTTT
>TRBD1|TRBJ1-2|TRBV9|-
CASSVGTGGTYGYTF
TGTGCCAGCAGCGTAGGCACAGGGGGAACTTATGGCTACACCTTC
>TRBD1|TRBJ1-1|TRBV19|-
CASSAGGATEAFF
TGTGCCAGTAGTGCAGGGGGCGCGACTGAAGCTTTCTTT
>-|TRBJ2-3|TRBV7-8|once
CASSFLASVTDTQYF
TGTGCCAGCAGCTTTCTAGCTTCGGTCACAGATACGCAGTATTTT
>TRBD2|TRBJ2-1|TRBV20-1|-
CSAIRGTSGEQFF
TGCAGTGCTATCCGAGGGACTAGCGGAGAGCAGTTCTTC
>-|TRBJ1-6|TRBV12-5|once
CASGLVPSPLHF
TGTGCTAGTGGTTTGGTACCATCACCCCTCCACTTT
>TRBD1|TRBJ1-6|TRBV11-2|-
CASRGTGVGSPLHF
TGTGCCAGCAGGGGAACAGGGGTTGGGTCACCCCTCCACTTT
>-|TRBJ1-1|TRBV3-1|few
CASSQGRGNTEAFF
TGTGCCAGCAGCCAGGGGAGGGGGAACACTGAAGCTTTCTTT
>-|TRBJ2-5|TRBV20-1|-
CSASLQQETQYF
TGCAGTGCTAGCCTACAGCAGGAGACCCAGTACTTC
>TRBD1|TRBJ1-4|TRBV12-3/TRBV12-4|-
CASSPGGRGFEKLFF
TGTGCCAGCAGTCCGGGTGGCAGGGGGTTTGAAAAACTGTTTTTT
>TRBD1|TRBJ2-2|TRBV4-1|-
CASSHSRTGGTGELFF
TGCGCCAGCAGCCACTCCAGGACAGGGGGGACCGGGGAGCTGTTTTTT
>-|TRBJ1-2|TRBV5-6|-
CASSLRGSYGYTF
TGTGCCAGCAGCTTGCGGGGAAGCTATGGCTACACCTTC
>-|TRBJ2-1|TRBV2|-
CASSEFQGGYNEQFF
TGTGCCAGCAGTGAATTTCAGGGGGGGTACAATGAGCAGTTCTTC